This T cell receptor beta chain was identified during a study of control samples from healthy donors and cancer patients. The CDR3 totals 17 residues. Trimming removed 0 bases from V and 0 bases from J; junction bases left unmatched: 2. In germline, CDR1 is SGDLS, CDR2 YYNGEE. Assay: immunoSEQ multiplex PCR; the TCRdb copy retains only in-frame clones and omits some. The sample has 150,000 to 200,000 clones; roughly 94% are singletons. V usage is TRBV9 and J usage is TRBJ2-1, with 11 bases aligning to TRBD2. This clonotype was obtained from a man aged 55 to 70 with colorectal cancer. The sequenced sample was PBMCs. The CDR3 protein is CASSVASGGISYNEQFF. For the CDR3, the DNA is TGTGCCAGCAGCGTAGCTAGCGGGGGGATCTCCTACAATGAGCAGTTCTTC.